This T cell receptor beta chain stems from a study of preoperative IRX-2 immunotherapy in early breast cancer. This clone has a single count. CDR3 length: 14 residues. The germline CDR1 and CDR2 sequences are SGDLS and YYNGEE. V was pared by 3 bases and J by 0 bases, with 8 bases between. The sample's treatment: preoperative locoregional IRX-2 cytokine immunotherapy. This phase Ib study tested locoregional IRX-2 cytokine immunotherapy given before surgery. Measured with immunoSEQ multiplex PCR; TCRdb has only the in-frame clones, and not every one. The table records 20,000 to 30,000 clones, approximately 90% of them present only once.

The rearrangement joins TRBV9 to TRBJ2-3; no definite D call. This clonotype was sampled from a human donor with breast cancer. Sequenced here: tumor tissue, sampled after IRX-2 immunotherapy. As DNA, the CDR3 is TGTGCCAGCAGCGCCACACCTAGCACAGATACGCAGTATTTT. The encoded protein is CASSATPSTDTQYF.